Described below is a single T cell receptor (beta chain) sequence and its context. The data derive from a study of blood T cell repertoires in COVID-19. In the authors' methods: By means of reference gene primer amplification, nucleated cell counts were estimated. Sequencing used immunoSEQ multiplex PCR; TCRdb keeps in-frame clones, though not all of them. V and J calls and clone size are given by that table; D and trimming were obtained from the DNA. The sample yields 15,000 to 20,000 clones, around 82% seen once. This receptor was obtained from a man aged 40-49 years with active or convalescent COVID-19. Sequenced material: peripheral blood.

CDR3 coding DNA: TGTGCCAGCAGTTACGGACACCCGGGCAACGAGCAGTACTTC. Translated, it gives CASSYGHPGNEQYF. This sequence joins TRBV6-2 or TRBV6-3 and TRBJ2-7, with TRBD1 as a possible D gene (5 bases). Trimming shortened V by 2 bases and J by 5 bases, and 13 bases separated the two germline ends. The CDR3 loop spans 14 amino acids. Germline V gives CDR1 MNHEY, CDR2 SVGEGT.